These 10 T cell receptor beta chains were all obtained from the same sample, sequenced in a study of cytomegalovirus exposure and HLA in healthy donors. The PCR had 60 Vbeta and 13 Jbeta primers. Repertoires were generated with immunoSEQ multiplex PCR, while TCRdb's copy carries only in-frame clones and drops some. The repertoire holds around 140,000 clones, approximately 8.9% seen once, with 5.5% to 8% in the top ten. Material: PBMCs. These receptors originate from a woman aged 40-49 years in good health and CMV-seropositive.

The rearrangement joins TRBV5-6 to TRBJ2-5; 8 positions agree with TRBD1. The CDR3 loop spans 14 amino acids. The J segment lost 4 bases and the V segment lost 5 bases, leaving 7 bases of the junction unmatched. The V gene's germline CDR1 is SGHDT and CDR2 YYEEEE. The CDR3 protein is CASSRDRGRETQYF. The CDR3 DNA is TGTGCCAGCAGTCGCGACAGGGGCCGAGAGACCCAGTACTTC.

This rearrangement joins TRBV7-8 to TRBJ2-3; TRBD1 matches 11 bases. Trimming took 5 bases from V and 8 from J; bases not matched to a gene: 9. This CDR3 has 15 amino acids. CDR1 SGHVS and CDR2 FQNEAQ come from the germline V gene. The CDR3, as DNA: TGTGCCAGCAGCCGCGGGACAGGGGGAAGCGGTACGCAGTATTTT. As protein: CASSRGTGGSGTQYF. Complete variable domain (other parts from reference TRBV7-8 and TRBJ2-3): GAGVSQSPRYKVAKRGQDVALRCDPISGHVSLFWYQQALGQGPEFLTYFQNEAQLDKSGLPSDRFFAERPEGSVSTLKIQRTQQEDSAVYLCASSRGTGGSGTQYFGPGTRLTVL.

This clone was counted only a few times. This chain uses TRBV6-6 with TRBJ2-1; 9 nucleotides match TRBD2. CDR3 length: 16 amino acids. V dropped 0 bases and J dropped 9; count of bases not matched to a gene: 9. Looked up from germline, CDR1 is MNHNY and CDR2 is SVGAGI (reference sequence). CDR3: CASSYSMTSGSGEQFF. CDR3 nucleotide sequence: TGTGCCAGCAGTTACTCGATGACTAGCGGAAGTGGTGAGCAGTTCTTC.

In its sample, this clone was seen a few times. This chain joins TRBV19 and TRBJ1-4, with D hard to call. The CDR3 is made up of 13 amino acids. Looked up from germline, CDR1 is LNHDA and CDR2 is SQIVND (reference sequence). Trimming shortened V by 5 bases and J by 7 bases, and 11 bases separated the two germline ends. The CDR3 spells CASSPLSGEKLFF. For the CDR3, the DNA is TGTGCCAGTAGTCCCCTTAGTGGTGAAAAACTGTTTTTT.

This clone was picked up a small number of times. The chain has TRBV2 and TRBJ2-3, with 7 nucleotides matching TRBD1. Trimming at V came to 6 bases and at J to 5 bases, leaving 8 bases not matched to a gene. The germline CDR1 and CDR2 sequences are SNHLY and FYNNEI. CDR3 length equals 14 residues. DNA of the CDR3: TGTGCCAGCAGCTATAGGGGGCAGGGAGATACGCAGTATTTT. It yields the protein CASSYRGQGDTQYF.

This rearrangement joins TRBV5-1 to TRBJ1-1, with a possible D match to TRBD1 (5 bases). Germline V lookup: CDR1 SGHRS, CDR2 YFSETQ. The CDR3 has 15 amino acids. The V gene lost 2 bases and the J gene lost 7 bases, with 18 bases spanning the gap. CDR3 DNA sequence: TGCGCCAGCAGCTTTTTCCAGGGTTCCTCCCTTGAAGCTTTCTTT. Protein sequence: CASSFFQGSSLEAFF. Supplemented by reference TRBV5-1 and TRBJ1-1, the full variable domain reads KAGVTQTPRYLIKTRGQQVTLSCSPISGHRSVSWYQQTPGQGLQFLFEYFSETQRNKGNFPGRFSGRQFSNSRSEMNVSTLELGDSALYLCASSFFQGSSLEAFFGQGTRLTVV.

This clone was found a few times. The V call is TRBV5-6, the J call TRBJ2-5; the match to TRBD1 covers 10 bases. The V gene end was trimmed by 5 bases and the J gene end by 5 bases; junction bases not matched to a gene: 9. The CDR3 covers 15 residues. In germline, CDR1 is SGHDT, CDR2 YYEEEE. Written as DNA, the CDR3 is TGTGCCAGCAGGTTGACAGGGGGCCCGCGGGAGACCCAGTACTTC. Translating it yields CASRLTGGPRETQYF. Combining the CDR3 with reference TRBV5-6 and TRBJ2-5 gives the whole variable domain DAGVTQSPTHLIKTRGQQVTLRCSPKSGHDTVSWYQQALGQGPQFIFQYYEEEERQRGNFPDRFSGHQFPNYSSELNVNALLLGDSALYLCASRLTGGPRETQYFGPGTRLLVL.

CDR3 sequence (DNA): TGTGCCAGCAGCTTAGGGGGGGGACAGGGGCTTACCTACGAGCAGTACTTC. Protein: CASSLGGGQGLTYEQYF. The V call is TRBV7-9, the J call TRBJ2-7; 10 bases map to TRBD1. CDR3 length equals 17 residues. J gave up 2 bases and V 1 base, and 8 bases lay outside the gene matches. Looked up from germline, CDR1 is SEHNR and CDR2 is FQNEAQ (reference sequence).

CDR3 in amino acids: CASSLASQTIFNQPQHF. CDR3 coding DNA: TGTGCCAGCAGCTTGGCGTCCCAGACTATATTCAATCAGCCCCAGCATTTT. The V call is TRBV5-5, the J call TRBJ1-5, with no clear D. CDR1 SGHKS and CDR2 YYEKEE come from the germline V gene (reference sequence). The CDR3 has 17 residues. V was pared by 0 bases and J by 3 bases, with 16 bases between.

The chain joins TRBV6-1 to TRBJ1-6; the D is unclear. CDR3 length: 15 amino acids. Germline CDR1 reads MNHNS; CDR2 reads SASEGT. V was cut by 0 bases and J by 6 bases, with 9 bases left in between. CDR3 loop: CASSEARQFNSPLHF. Here the CDR3 DNA reads TGTGCCAGCAGTGAAGCGCGGCAGTTTAATTCACCCCTCCACTTT.